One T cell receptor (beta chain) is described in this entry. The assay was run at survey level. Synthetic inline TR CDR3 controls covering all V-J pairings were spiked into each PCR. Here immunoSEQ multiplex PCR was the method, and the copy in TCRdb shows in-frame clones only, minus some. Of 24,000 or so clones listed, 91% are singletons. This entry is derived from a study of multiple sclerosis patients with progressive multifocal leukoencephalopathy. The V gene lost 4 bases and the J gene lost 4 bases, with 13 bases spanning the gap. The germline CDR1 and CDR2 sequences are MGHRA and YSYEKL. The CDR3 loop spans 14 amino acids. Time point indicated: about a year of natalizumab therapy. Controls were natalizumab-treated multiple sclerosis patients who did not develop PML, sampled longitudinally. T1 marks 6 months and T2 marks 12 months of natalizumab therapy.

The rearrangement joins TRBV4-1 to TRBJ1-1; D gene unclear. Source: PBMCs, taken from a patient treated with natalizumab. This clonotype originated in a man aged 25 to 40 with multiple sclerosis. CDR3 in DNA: TGCGCCAGCAGCCTGTCCACAGCCACCACTGAAGCTTTCTTT. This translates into CASSLSTATTEAFF.